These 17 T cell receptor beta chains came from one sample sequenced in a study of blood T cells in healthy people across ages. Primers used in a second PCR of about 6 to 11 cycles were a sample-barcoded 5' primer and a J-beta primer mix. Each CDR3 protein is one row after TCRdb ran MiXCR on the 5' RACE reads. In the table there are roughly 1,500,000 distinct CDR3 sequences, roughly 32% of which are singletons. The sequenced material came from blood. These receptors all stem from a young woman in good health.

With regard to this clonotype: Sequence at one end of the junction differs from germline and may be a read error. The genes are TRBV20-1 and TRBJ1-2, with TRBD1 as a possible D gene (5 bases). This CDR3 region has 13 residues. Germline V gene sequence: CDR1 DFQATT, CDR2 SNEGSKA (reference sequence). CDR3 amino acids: CNAKGAGIYGDTF. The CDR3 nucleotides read TGCAATGCTAAAGGAGCAGGGATCTATGGCGACACCTTC.

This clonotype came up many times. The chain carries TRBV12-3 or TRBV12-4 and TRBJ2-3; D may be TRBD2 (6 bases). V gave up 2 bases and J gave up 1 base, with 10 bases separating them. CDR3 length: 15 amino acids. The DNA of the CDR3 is TGTGCCAGCAGTTTATCGGGGGTTCGCACAGATACGCAGTATTTT. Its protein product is CASSLSGVRTDTQYF.

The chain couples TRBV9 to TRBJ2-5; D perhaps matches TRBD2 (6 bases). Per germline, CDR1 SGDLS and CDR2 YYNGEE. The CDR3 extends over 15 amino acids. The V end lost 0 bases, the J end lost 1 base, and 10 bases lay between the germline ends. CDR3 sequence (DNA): TGTGCCAGCAGCGTAGCTGCGGGATCCCAAGAGACCCAGTACTTC. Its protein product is CASSVAAGSQETQYF.

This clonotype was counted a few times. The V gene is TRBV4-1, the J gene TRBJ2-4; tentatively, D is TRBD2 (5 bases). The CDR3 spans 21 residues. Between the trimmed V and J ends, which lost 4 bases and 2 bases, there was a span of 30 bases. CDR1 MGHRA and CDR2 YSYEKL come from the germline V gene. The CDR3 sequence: CASSPWGAPLTLLTSKNIQYF. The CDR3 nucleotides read TGCGCCAGCAGCCCCTGGGGAGCCCCCTTAACTCTTCTCACTTCCAAAAACATTCAGTACTTC.

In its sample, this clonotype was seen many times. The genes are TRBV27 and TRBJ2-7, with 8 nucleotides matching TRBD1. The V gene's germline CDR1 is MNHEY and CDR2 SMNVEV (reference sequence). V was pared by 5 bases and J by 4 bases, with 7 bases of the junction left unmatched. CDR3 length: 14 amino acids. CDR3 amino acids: CASSPGGTGYEQYF. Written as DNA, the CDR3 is TGTGCCAGCAGTCCAGGGGGCACGGGGTACGAGCAGTACTTC.

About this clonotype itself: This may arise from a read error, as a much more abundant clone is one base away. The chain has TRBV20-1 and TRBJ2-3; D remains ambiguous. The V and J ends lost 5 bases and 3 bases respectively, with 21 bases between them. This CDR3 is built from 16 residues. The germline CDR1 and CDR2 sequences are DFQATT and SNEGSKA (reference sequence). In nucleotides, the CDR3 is TGCAGTGCTGCGATCACCGCGGCGGTAGTGACAGATACGCAGTATTTT. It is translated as CSAAITAAVVTDTQYF.

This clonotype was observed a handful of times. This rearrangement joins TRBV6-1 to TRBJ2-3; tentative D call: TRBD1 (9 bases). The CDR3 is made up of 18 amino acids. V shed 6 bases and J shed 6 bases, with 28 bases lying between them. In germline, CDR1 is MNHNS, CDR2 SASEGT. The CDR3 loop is CASRGTGSPSGQRDTQYF. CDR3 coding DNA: TGTGCCAGCAGGGGGACAGGGAGTCCTAGCGGGCAACGGGATACGCAGTATTTT.

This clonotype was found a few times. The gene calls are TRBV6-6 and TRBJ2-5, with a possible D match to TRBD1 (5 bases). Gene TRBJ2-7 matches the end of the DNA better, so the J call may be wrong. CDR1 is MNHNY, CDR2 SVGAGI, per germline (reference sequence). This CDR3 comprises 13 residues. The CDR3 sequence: CASKGAGIYEQYF. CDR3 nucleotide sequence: TGTGCCAGCAAAGGGGCAGGGATCTACGAGCAGTACTTC.

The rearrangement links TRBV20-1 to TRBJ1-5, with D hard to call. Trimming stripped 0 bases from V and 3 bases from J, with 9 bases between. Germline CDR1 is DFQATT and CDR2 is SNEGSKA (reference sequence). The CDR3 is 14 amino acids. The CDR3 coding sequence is TGCAGTGCTAGAGATTCAGGCTACAATCAGCCCCAGCATTTT. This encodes CSARDSGYNQPQHF.

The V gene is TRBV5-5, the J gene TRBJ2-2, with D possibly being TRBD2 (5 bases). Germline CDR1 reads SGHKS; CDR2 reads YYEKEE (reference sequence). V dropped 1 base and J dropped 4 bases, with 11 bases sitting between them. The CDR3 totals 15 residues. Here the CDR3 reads CASSLTELATGELFF. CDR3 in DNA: TGTGCCAGCAGCTTGACGGAGCTAGCCACCGGGGAGCTGTTTTTT.

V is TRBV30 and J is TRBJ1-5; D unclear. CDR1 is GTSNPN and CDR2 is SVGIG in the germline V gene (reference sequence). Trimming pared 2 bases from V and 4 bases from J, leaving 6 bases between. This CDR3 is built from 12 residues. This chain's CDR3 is CAWSWGNQPQHF. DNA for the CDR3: TGTGCCTGGAGTTGGGGAAATCAGCCCCAGCATTTT. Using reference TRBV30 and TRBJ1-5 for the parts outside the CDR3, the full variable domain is SQTIHQWPATLVQPVGSPLSLECTVEGTSNPNLYWYRQAAGRGLQLLFYSVGIGQISSEVPQNLSASRPQDRQFILSSKKLLLSDSGFYLCAWSWGNQPQHFGDGTRLSIL.

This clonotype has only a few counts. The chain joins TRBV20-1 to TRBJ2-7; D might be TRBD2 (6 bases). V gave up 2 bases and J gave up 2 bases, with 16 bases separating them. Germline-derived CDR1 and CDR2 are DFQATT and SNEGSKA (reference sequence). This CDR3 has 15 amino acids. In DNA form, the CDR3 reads TGCAGTGCTAGACCGCCCCCGGGGGTCACCTACGAGCAGTACTTC. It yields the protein CSARPPPGVTYEQYF.

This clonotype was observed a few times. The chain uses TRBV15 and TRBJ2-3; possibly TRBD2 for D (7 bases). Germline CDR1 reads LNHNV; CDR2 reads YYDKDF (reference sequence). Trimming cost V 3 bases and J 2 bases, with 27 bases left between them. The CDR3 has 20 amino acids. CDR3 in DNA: TGTGCCACCAGCAGGAGACGGGGGACTAACTCTACGGGGGCCACAGATACGCAGTATTTT. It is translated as CATSRRRGTNSTGATDTQYF.

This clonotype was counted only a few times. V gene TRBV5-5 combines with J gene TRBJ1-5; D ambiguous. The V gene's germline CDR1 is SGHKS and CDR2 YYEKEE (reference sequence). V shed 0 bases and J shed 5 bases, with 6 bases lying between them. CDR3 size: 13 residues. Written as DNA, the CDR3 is TGTGCCAGCAGCTTGGCATTGGATCAGCCCCAGCATTTT. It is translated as CASSLALDQPQHF.

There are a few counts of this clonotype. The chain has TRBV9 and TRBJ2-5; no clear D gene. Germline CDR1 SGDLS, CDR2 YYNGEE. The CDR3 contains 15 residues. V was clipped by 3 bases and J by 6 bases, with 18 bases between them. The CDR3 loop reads CASSAIGHPAQTQYF. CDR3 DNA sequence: TGTGCCAGCAGCGCCATCGGGCATCCGGCGCAGACCCAGTACTTC.

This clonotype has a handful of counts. As DNA, the CDR3 is TGTGCCAGCAGCCGCCCGCAGGTCTCTGGGGCCAACGTCCTGACTTTC. Residues: CASSRPQVSGANVLTF. The chain carries TRBV7-3 and TRBJ2-6; no clear D. The V end lost 5 bases, the J end lost 0 bases, and 11 bases lay between the germline ends. The germline CDR1 and CDR2 sequences are SGHTA and FQGTGA. The CDR3 runs to 16 residues.

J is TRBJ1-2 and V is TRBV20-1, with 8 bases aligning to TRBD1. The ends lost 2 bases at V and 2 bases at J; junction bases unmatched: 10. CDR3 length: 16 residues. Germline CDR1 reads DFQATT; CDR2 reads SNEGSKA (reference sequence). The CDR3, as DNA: TGCAGTGCTAGAAATGGGACAGGAGATAAAAACTATGGCTACACCTTC. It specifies CSARNGTGDKNYGYTF.